Described below is a single T cell receptor beta chain sequence and its context. Treatment specified: 19 received Ad26.COV2.S at low or high dose, single or two shots; five or six received placebo; per-sample allocation not given. The samples were gathered on day 63 after the first injection of vaccine or placebo. The sample originates from a study of Ad26.COV2.S vaccination and SARS-CoV-2 variants. The assay was immunoSEQ multiplex PCR, and TCRdb's table has in-frame clones only and misses some. The sample yields 440,000 or so clones, around 92% seen once. This specimen was peripheral blood, taken in a trial of Ad26.COV2.S vaccine versus placebo. This sequence originates from a person between 18 and 60 years old who received the Ad26.COV2.S COVID-19 vaccine or a placebo.

CDR3: CASSTYTGELFF. The CDR3 DNA is TGTGCCAGCAGTACTTACACCGGGGAGCTGTTTTTT. The chain carries TRBV6-2 or TRBV6-3 and TRBJ2-2; D remains unclear. The CDR3 extends over 12 amino acids. Germline CDR1 and CDR2: MNHEY and SVGEGT. The germline V and J ends were trimmed by 5 bases and 3 bases, with 4 bases remaining between them.